This entry describes one T cell receptor beta chain. Its antigen specificity is not known. No much larger clonotype is one base removed from it; base qualities were not supplied. TCRbeta CDR3 regions were amplified from genomic DNA using the immunoSEQ Assay, a bias-controlled multiplex PCR. The source study handled its data this way. Within the assay, amplification of reference gene primers was used to estimate how many nucleated cells each sample contained. To quantify the absolute abundance of each unique TCRbeta CDR3 rearrangement, sequence reads were collapsed and filtered. For each sample, productive Simpson clonality was calculated as the square root of Simpson's diversity index across productive rearrangements. TCRdb limited this immuneACCESS table to in-frame rearrangements with V and J called. A share of clones is missing; checked studies link under half to unresolved V genes, and the rest is unexplained. V, J and clone size reflect that table, while D and trimming were determined from the DNA. Across this sample there are 320,000 or so clones, with over 70% seen only once. The top ten constitute about 4.7% of the sample.

Participants in the prospective study were enrolled through a virtual design, were aged about 18 to 100 years, and lived in roughly 24 United States geographic areas. In the prospective study, participants were assigned to cohorts based on the clinical history participants reported in a screening survey and a study questionnaire. ImmuneRACE Cohort 3 recovered participants were defined by two consecutive negative NP/OP PCR tests, healthcare professional clearance, or symptom resolution. In the prospective study, whole blood, serum and a nasopharyngeal or oropharyngeal swab were collected from each participant by mobile phlebotomists. Participants in the prospective study had the option to provide additional blood draws and questionnaires over a 2-month period. Before DNA extraction, prospective study blood samples were shipped either frozen or at room temperature. These data belong to a study of blood T cell repertoires in COVID-19 (TCRdb year 2020). For the wider study: The collaborator samples originated in the United States, Italy and Spain and spanned the acute and convalescent phases of COVID-19. Nearly every sample came with metadata listing a de-identified subject ID, COVID-19 status, age in years and sex. A freely available public database, intended as a resource for researchers studying the immune response to SARS-CoV-2, is where the repertoires were released. The samples were drawn from two sources: the first 160 participants of the ongoing ImmuneRACE study, and over 950 subjects contributed by 6 global collaborators. Subjects who had been exposed to COVID-19, were actively infected with it, or had recovered from it provided the deeply sampled blood TCRbeta repertoires that made up the dataset. The prospective study material was composed of cDNA or gDNA derived from T cells, B-cell-depleted T cells, or PBMCs. Where available, HLA class I and class II types were taken from metadata supplied by the sample provider and were not determined by assay-based typing.

The CDR3 covers 12 residues, taking in both the cysteine and the phenylalanine. CDR3 DNA only is kept here, 36 bases in frame from base 1. Looking up the germline V gene yields CDR1 MNHNS and CDR2 SASEGT. V lost 7 bases and J lost 7 bases; the stretch between them is 13 bases long. General study outcomes and caveats: The quantity of clinical and demographic metadata differed by source and by participant and was supplied without curation.

Sequenced material: PBMCs or T cells enriched from blood (not recorded which). This clonotype was obtained from a young man who had recovered from COVID-19. This chain joins TRBV6-1 to TRBJ1-2; the D gene is perhaps TRBD1, on 6 matching bases. At the DNA level, the sequence is TGTGCCAGCAATCCTGGGACATTTGGCTACACCTTC. It is translated as CASNPGTFGYTF.